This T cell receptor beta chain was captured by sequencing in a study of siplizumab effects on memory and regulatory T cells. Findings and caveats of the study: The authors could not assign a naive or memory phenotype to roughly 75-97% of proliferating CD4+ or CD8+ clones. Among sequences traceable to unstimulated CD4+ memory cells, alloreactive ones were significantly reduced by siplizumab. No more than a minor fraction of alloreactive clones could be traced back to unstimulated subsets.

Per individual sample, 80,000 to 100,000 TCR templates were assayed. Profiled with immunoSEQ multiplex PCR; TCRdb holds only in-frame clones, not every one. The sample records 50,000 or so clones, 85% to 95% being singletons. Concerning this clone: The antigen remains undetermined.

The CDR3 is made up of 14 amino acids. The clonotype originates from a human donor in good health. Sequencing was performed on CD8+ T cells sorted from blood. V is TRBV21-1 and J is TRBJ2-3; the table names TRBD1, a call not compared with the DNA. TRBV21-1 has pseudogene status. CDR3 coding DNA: TGTGCCAGCTTTCCGGGACATCTCCCAGATACGCAGTATTTT. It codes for CASFPGHLPDTQYF.